Each of the 32 T cell receptor beta chains below was sequenced from the same sample in a study of early T cells in non-severe SARS-CoV-2 infection. TCRdb recomputed calls from the 5' RACE reads with MiXCR, one row per CDR3 protein. The data contain tens of thousands of distinct CDR3 sequences, roughly 12% of them singletons. What was sequenced was whole blood. All receptors come from an adult who was a healthcare worker with PCR-confirmed SARS-CoV-2 infection or an uninfected control (not recorded which).

The sample holds one count of this clonotype. A clone one base away is much larger, so this may be a read error. The V call is TRBV19, the J call TRBJ2-7; D gene uncertain. This CDR3 spans 13 amino acids. Germline values: CDR1 LNHDA, CDR2 SQIVND (reference sequence). CDR3 coding DNA: TGTGTCAGTAGTATGCGCCCCCCCTACGAGCAGTACTTC. Residues: CVSSMRPPYEQYF.

This clonotype showed up many times. This chain joins TRBV2 and TRBJ1-6; D is perhaps TRBD1 (5 bases). There are 15 residues in the CDR3. V shed 8 bases and J shed 7 bases, with 18 bases lying between them. Germline V gene data show CDR1 as SNHLY and CDR2 as FYNNEI. This chain's CDR3 is CASGRTGTVNSPLHF. Written as DNA, the CDR3 is TGTGCCAGCGGCAGAACCGGGACGGTAAATTCACCCCTCCACTTT. The whole variable domain, remainder taken from reference TRBV2 and TRBJ1-6, is EPEVTQTPSHQVTQMGQEVILRCVPISNHLYFYWYRQILGQKVEFLVSFYNNEISEKSEIFDDQFSVERPDGSNFTLKIRSTKLEDSAMYFCASGRTGTVNSPLHFGNGTRLTVT.

This chain connects TRBV20-1 to TRBJ2-1; D perhaps matches TRBD2 (6 bases). Deletions cut 6 bases from V and 6 bases from J, with 18 bases between. CDR1 is DFQATT and CDR2 is SNEGSKA in the germline V gene (reference sequence). This CDR3 has 14 residues. The CDR3 bases are TGCAGTGCCGCAACCGGGCGGGGAGGCAATGAGCAGTTCTTC. It codes for CSAATGRGGNEQFF.

The J gene is TRBJ2-1, the V gene TRBV20-1; perhaps D is TRBD1 or TRBD2 (6 bases each). V dropped 5 bases and J dropped 1 base, with 12 bases sitting between them. Germline V gene data show CDR1 as DFQATT and CDR2 as SNEGSKA (reference sequence). This CDR3 is 14 amino acids long. CDR3 nucleotide sequence: TGCAGTGCTGGGGGGCGTGATTCCTACAATGAGCAGTTCTTC. Translating gives CSAGGRDSYNEQFF.

This chain joins TRBV6-5 and TRBJ1-5; D not certain. V was pared by 8 bases and J by 0 bases, with 11 bases between. CDR1 MNHEY and CDR2 SVGAGI come from the germline V gene. There are 14 residues in the CDR3. The chain's CDR3 is CASGRKNSNQPQHF. The CDR3 nucleotides read TGTGCCAGCGGGAGAAAAAATAGCAATCAGCCCCAGCATTTT.

Details on this clonotype: A much larger clone sits a single nucleotide away, making a read error possible. V and J are TRBV5-1 and TRBJ2-3; 13 nucleotides agree with TRBD2. CDR3 length: 17 amino acids. Per germline, CDR1 SGHRS and CDR2 YFSETQ. The CDR3 sequence: CASSPGLAGIGTNTQYF. The CDR3 nucleotides read TGCGCCAGCAGCCCGGGACTAGCGGGGATCGGCACAAATACGCAGTATTTT.

This clonotype was counted at least ten times. The CDR3 sequence: CASSYPNTEAFF. In nucleotides, the CDR3 is TGTGCCAGCAGTTACCCGAACACTGAAGCTTTCTTT. The V and J genes are TRBV12-3 or TRBV12-4 and TRBJ1-1; no definite D call. The CDR3 length is 12 residues. Trimming took off 4 bases at V and 1 base at J, with 4 bases between the two ends.

The genes are TRBV5-8 and TRBJ1-1; D is uncertain. Trimming left V 1 base short and J 5 bases short, with 9 bases between. The CDR3 is 13 residues long. CDR1 SGHTS and CDR2 YDEGEE come from the germline V gene. CDR3 amino acids: CASSLLPGTEAFF. The DNA of the CDR3 is TGTGCCAGCAGCTTGCTTCCAGGAACTGAAGCTTTCTTT.

The rearrangement uses TRBV20-1 and TRBJ2-1; the D is unclear. V lost 1 base and J lost 9, with 4 bases in between. The CDR3 is 10 residues long. Germline lookup yields CDR1 DFQATT and CDR2 SNEGSKA (reference sequence). In DNA, the CDR3 is TGCAGTGCTAGAGTGAGTGAGCAGTTCTTC. It encodes CSARVSEQFF.

This rearrangement joins TRBV11-2 to TRBJ2-7; possibly TRBD1 for D (6 bases). This CDR3 region has 11 residues. Germline CDR1 reads SGHAT; CDR2 reads FQNNGV. V lost 2 bases to trimming and J lost 9 bases, with 8 bases between them. Here the CDR3 reads CASSLLTGQYF. As DNA, the CDR3 is TGTGCCAGCAGCTTATTGACAGGGCAGTACTTC.

This clonotype was recorded a few times. The chain couples TRBV4-1 to TRBJ2-3; 10 bases align to TRBD2. CDR1 is MGHRA, CDR2 YSYEKL, per germline. V was clipped by 4 bases and J by 5 bases; unmatched bases: 9. The CDR3 covers 16 residues. CDR3 in DNA: TGCGCCAGCAGCCCCTCTACTAGCGGGATCGGAGATACGCAGTATTTT. Amino acids: CASSPSTSGIGDTQYF.

This chain uses TRBV7-9 with TRBJ1-5; no definite D call. Trimming cost V 4 bases and J 5 bases, with 9 bases left between them. CDR3 length: 13 residues. From germline, CDR1 is SEHNR and CDR2 FQNEAQ (reference sequence). The DNA for the CDR3 is TGTGCCAGCAGCTACGGAGGGTATCAGCCCCAGCATTTT. Translating it yields CASSYGGYQPQHF.

The rearrangement links TRBV18 to TRBJ2-7; weak D call: TRBD2 (7 bases). The V gene's germline CDR1 is KGHSH and CDR2 LQKENI. The CDR3 has 17 residues. V gave up 5 bases and J gave up 2 bases, with 22 bases separating them. DNA for the CDR3: TGTGCCAGCTCATCAGGGGTTGGAGCGGGACCGGCCTACGAGCAGTACTTC. Protein: CASSSGVGAGPAYEQYF.

Sample share makes this clonotype medium-sized. This sequence joins TRBV29-1 and TRBJ2-5; D not certain. From germline, CDR1 is SQVTM and CDR2 ANQGSEA. The CDR3 covers 11 residues. Trimming shortened V by 6 bases and J by 6 bases, and 11 bases separated the two germline ends. DNA for the CDR3: TGCAGCGTCCTAATCGGGCAGACCCAGTACTTC. Amino acids: CSVLIGQTQYF.

With respect to this clonotype: As the CDR3 is not closed by the conserved phenylalanine or tryptophan, this likely results from a read error. This chain joins TRBV12-3 or TRBV12-4 and TRBJ1-3; maybe TRBD1 (6 bases). V was shortened by 6 bases and J by 1 base, with 13 bases between the two germline ends. This CDR3 is built from 15 residues. DNA for the CDR3: TGTGCCAGCAGCTCCGGAGGGGGATCTGGAAACACCATATATTTA. This encodes CASSSGGGSGNTIYL.

This clonotype was found many times. The rearrangement uses TRBV27 and TRBJ2-1; 11 positions match TRBD2. Per germline, CDR1 MNHEY and CDR2 SMNVEV (reference sequence). With 5 bases clipped from V and 10 bases from J, the junction kept 10 bases outside the gene matches. CDR3 length: 15 amino acids. The CDR3 sequence: CASSIVAGGLPEQFF. The CDR3 DNA reads TGTGCCAGCAGTATAGTAGCGGGGGGGCTCCCCGAGCAGTTCTTC.

In this sample, this clonotype turned up many times. V usage is TRBV12-3 or TRBV12-4 and J usage is TRBJ1-4, with 8 bases fitting TRBD1. The CDR3 contains 14 residues. J lost 8 bases, V lost 7 bases, and 9 bases had no gene match. CDR3 sequence reads: CASNQQGVWEKLFF. The DNA of the CDR3 is TGTGCCAGCAATCAACAGGGGGTTTGGGAAAAACTGTTTTTT.

This clonotype has a count of ten or more. The chain couples TRBV7-9 to TRBJ1-2; no firm D call. Germline loops: CDR1 SEHNR, CDR2 FQNEAQ (reference sequence). This CDR3 is built from 15 residues. V dropped 5 bases and J dropped 4 bases, with 17 bases sitting between them. This CDR3 reads CASSLLGEETYGYTF. In DNA form, the CDR3 reads TGTGCCAGCAGCCTACTCGGGGAGGAAACCTATGGCTACACCTTC.

CDR3 residues: CSVPGQASYNEQFF. The CDR3 DNA follows: TGCAGCGTCCCGGGACAGGCCTCCTACAATGAGCAGTTCTTC. The chain uses TRBV29-1 and TRBJ2-1; 8 positions agree with TRBD1. Germline trimming cut 6 bases from V and 0 bases from J; bases unmatched to any gene: 4. CDR1 is SQVTM, CDR2 ANQGSEA, per germline. The CDR3 consists of 14 residues.

This clonotype has only a few counts. The V and J genes are TRBV19 and TRBJ2-1; 7 bases are shared with TRBD2. The CDR3 runs to 16 residues. The V gene end was trimmed by 2 bases and the J gene end by 4 bases; junction bases not matched to a gene: 8. Germline CDR1 reads LNHDA; CDR2 reads SQIVND (reference sequence). CDR3 residues: CASSIWGSSGYNEQFF. The CDR3, as DNA: TGTGCCAGTAGTATATGGGGGTCTAGCGGATACAATGAGCAGTTCTTC.

The table lists this clonotype with many counts. The gene calls are TRBV29-1 and TRBJ2-1; D is perhaps TRBD2 (5 bases). V was shortened by 4 bases and J by 8 bases, with 15 bases between the two germline ends. This CDR3 has 13 residues. CDR1 is SQVTM, CDR2 ANQGSEA, per germline. The CDR3 DNA follows: TGCAGCGTTGTCGGCCTCGCCGGGGATGAGCAGTTCTTC. This gives the protein CSVVGLAGDEQFF.

The chain employs TRBV5-1 and TRBJ2-4; perhaps D is TRBD1 or TRBD2 (5 bases each). V was cut by 1 base and J by 4 bases, with 12 bases left in between. The CDR3 is made up of 15 amino acids. Germline assignment: CDR1 SGHRS and CDR2 YFSETQ. CDR3 DNA sequence: TGCGCCAGCAGCTTGATCGTTGGGGGAAAAAACATTCAGTACTTC. Protein product: CASSLIVGGKNIQYF.

This clonotype was observed a handful of times. The CDR3 DNA follows: TGTGCCAGCAGCCAATTAGGGGCAGCCTACGAGCAGTACTTC. This gives the protein CASSQLGAAYEQYF. This rearrangement joins TRBV14 to TRBJ2-7; D is perhaps TRBD1 (5 bases). The germline gives CDR1 SGHDN, CDR2 FVKESK. There are 14 residues in the CDR3. The ends were cut back, 2 bases at V and 2 bases at J, with 10 bases in the middle.

For this clonotype: The CDR3 does not end in the conserved phenylalanine or tryptophan, so this is likely a read error. The V gene is TRBV19, the J gene TRBJ1-1, with D unclear. The CDR3 spans 13 residues. V dropped 3 bases and J dropped 4 bases, with 9 bases sitting between them. Germline V gene sequence: CDR1 LNHDA, CDR2 SQIVND (reference sequence). CDR3 residues: CASSMEWGTEAFL. DNA for the CDR3: TGTGCCAGTAGTATGGAGTGGGGCACTGAAGCTTTCTTA.

The chain carries TRBV27 and TRBJ2-7; D is perhaps TRBD1 (5 bases). Per germline, CDR1 MNHEY and CDR2 SMNVEV (reference sequence). The CDR3 contains 14 residues. Trimming left V 2 bases short and J 3 bases short, with 11 bases between. The DNA for the CDR3 is TGTGCCAGCAGTTTAGGAGACAGAATCTACGAGCAGTACTTC. It is translated as CASSLGDRIYEQYF.

The rearrangement joins TRBV12-3 or TRBV12-4 to TRBJ2-1; weak D call: TRBD2 (5 bases). Trimming removed 6 bases from V and 0 bases from J, with 18 bases in between. The CDR3 totals 17 residues. Here the CDR3 DNA reads TGTGCCAGCAGCCCCCTCAGGATGGGGAGCTCCTACAATGAGCAGTTCTTC. Translated: CASSPLRMGSSYNEQFF.

This clonotype occurred many times. The chain has TRBV5-1 and TRBJ2-1, with no clear D. V gave up 0 bases and J gave up 0 bases, with 7 bases separating them. This CDR3 is built from 15 residues. Germline V lookup: CDR1 SGHRS, CDR2 YFSETQ. The CDR3 protein is CASSLGSSSYNEQFF. The DNA for the CDR3 is TGCGCCAGCAGCTTGGGCAGCAGCTCCTACAATGAGCAGTTCTTC.

This clonotype was picked up many times. The chain recombines TRBV5-1 with TRBJ2-6; D not resolved. Per germline, CDR1 SGHRS and CDR2 YFSETQ. The V end was cut by 0 bases, the J end by 0 bases, with 4 bases between. CDR3 length equals 15 residues. The CDR3 loop is CASSLVSSGANVLTF. The CDR3 bases are TGCGCCAGCAGCTTGGTGAGCTCTGGGGCCAACGTCCTGACTTTC.

V is TRBV11-2 and J is TRBJ1-2, with TRBD1 as a possible D gene (6 bases). V was clipped by 1 base and J by 6 bases, with 12 bases between them. The germline V gene has CDR1 SGHAT and CDR2 FQNNGV. The CDR3 spans 14 residues. CDR3 DNA sequence: TGTGCCAGCAGCTTAGCAGGGGTCGGGGATGGCTACACCTTC. It yields the protein CASSLAGVGDGYTF.

The chain carries TRBV6-6 and TRBJ1-6; 9 positions agree with TRBD1. The germline gives CDR1 MNHNY, CDR2 SVGAGI (reference sequence). The CDR3 has 17 amino acids. Losses at the gene ends were 2 bases for V and 7 bases for J; bases not matched to a gene: 9. The CDR3 nucleotides are TGTGCCAGCAGTTACGTTTCTGCGACAGGGGGAAATTCACCCCTCCACTTT. It specifies CASSYVSATGGNSPLHF.

This sequence joins TRBV2 and TRBJ1-1; a possible D gene is TRBD1 (6 bases). Trimming shortened V by 8 bases and J by 1 base, and 17 bases separated the two germline ends. Per germline, CDR1 SNHLY and CDR2 FYNNEI. This CDR3 is 15 amino acids long. The CDR3 sequence: CASLVGQWGNTEAFF. The CDR3 bases are TGTGCCAGCCTAGTTGGACAGTGGGGGAACACTGAAGCTTTCTTT.

This clonotype was counted between two and nine times. The gene calls are TRBV9 and TRBJ1-1, with D possibly being TRBD1 (5 bases). The CDR3 is 13 residues long. In germline, CDR1 is SGDLS, CDR2 YYNGEE. V dropped 4 bases and J dropped 5 bases, with 12 bases sitting between them. The CDR3 protein is CASSPGPATEAFF. Written as DNA, the CDR3 is TGTGCCAGCAGCCCGGGACCCGCGACTGAAGCTTTCTTT.